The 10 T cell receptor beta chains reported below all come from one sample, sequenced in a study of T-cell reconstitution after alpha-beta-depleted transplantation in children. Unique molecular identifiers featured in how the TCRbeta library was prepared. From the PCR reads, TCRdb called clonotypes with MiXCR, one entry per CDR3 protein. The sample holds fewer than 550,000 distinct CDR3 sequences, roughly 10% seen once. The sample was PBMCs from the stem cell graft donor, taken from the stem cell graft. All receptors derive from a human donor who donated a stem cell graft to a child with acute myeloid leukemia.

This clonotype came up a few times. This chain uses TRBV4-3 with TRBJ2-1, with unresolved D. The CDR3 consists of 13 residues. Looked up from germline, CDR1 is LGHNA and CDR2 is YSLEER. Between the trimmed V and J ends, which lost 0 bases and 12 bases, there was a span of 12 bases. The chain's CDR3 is CASSQDPLGGQFF. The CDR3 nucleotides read TGCGCCAGCAGCCAAGACCCGCTGGGCGGGCAGTTCTTC.

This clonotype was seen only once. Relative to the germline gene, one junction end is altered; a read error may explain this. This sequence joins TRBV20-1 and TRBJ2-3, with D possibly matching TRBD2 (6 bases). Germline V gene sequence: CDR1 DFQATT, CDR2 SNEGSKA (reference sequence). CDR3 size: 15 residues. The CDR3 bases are TGCTGTGCTAGAGATTGGGAGCGGGTCACAGATACGCAGTATTTT. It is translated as CCARDWERVTDTQYF.

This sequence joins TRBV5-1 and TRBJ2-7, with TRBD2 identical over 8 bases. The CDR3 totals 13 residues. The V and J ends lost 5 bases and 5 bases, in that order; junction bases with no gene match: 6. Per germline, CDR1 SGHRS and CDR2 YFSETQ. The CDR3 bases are TGCGCCAGCAGTCTCGCGGGAGGCCACGAGCAGTACTTC. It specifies CASSLAGGHEQYF.

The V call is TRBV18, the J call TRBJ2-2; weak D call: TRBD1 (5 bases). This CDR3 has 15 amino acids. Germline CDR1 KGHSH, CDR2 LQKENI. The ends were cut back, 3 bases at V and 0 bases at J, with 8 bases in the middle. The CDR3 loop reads CASSPGHTNTGELFF. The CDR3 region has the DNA TGTGCCAGCTCACCTGGACACACGAACACCGGGGAGCTGTTTTTT.

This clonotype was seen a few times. The DNA of the CDR3 is TGCGCCAGCAGTAGCGGGCGTGCAACTAATGAAAAACTGTTTTTT. This sequence encodes CASSSGRATNEKLFF. V and J are TRBV4-1 and TRBJ1-4; D is undetermined. Trimming shortened V by 6 bases and J by 0 bases, and 11 bases separated the two germline ends. This CDR3 region has 15 residues. CDR1 MGHRA and CDR2 YSYEKL come from the germline V gene.

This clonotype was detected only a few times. CDR3 region: CSARGQAQGSSYNSPLHF. CDR3 coding DNA: TGCAGTGCTAGAGGCCAGGCCCAGGGGAGCTCCTATAATTCACCCCTCCACTTT. The chain combines TRBV20-1 with TRBJ1-6; TRBD1 might be the D (6 bases). This CDR3 comprises 18 residues. The V end lost 1 base, the J end lost 0 bases, and 16 bases lay between the germline ends. CDR1 and CDR2 (germline): DFQATT, SNEGSKA (reference sequence).

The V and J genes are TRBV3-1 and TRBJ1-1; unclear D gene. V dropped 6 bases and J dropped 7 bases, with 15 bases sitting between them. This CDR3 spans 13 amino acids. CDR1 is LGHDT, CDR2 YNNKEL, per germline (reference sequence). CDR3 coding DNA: TGTGCCAGCAGTGGGAGAGTCGGTGGTGAAGCTTTCTTT. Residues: CASSGRVGGEAFF.

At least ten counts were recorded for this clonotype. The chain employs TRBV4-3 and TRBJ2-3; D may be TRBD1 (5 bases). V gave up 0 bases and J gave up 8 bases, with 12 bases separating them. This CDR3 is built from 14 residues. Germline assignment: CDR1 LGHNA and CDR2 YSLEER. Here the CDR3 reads CASSQDQGVGTQYF. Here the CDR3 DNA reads TGCGCCAGCAGCCAAGATCAGGGTGTAGGTACGCAGTATTTT.

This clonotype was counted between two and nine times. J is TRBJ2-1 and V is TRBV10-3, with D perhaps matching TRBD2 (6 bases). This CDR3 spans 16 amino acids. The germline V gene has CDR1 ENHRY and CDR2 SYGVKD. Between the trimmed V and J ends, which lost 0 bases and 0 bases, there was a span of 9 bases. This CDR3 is CAISESGLSSYNEQFF. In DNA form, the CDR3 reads TGTGCCATCAGTGAGTCGGGACTCTCCTCCTACAATGAGCAGTTCTTC.

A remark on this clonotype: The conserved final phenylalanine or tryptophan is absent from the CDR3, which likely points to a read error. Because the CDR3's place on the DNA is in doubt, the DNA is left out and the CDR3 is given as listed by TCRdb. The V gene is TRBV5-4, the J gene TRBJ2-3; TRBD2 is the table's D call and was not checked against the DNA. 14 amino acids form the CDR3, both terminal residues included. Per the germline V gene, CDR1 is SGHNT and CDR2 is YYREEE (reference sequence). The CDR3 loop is CASSLAWGAGDLNI.